This is a list of T cell receptor beta chains from one sample in a study of chemoradiotherapy in HPV16-positive cancers. Sequencing was performed with immunoSEQ multiplex PCR; in TCRdb, only in-frame clones are kept and a portion is missing. The sample lists about 34,000 clones, roughly 90% seen once, with 3% to 4.5% in the top ten. The input for sequencing was blood, taken from a patient who underwent chemoradiotherapy. These receptors came from a human donor with HPV-associated anogenital cancer. The CDR3 runs from the conserved cysteine through the conserved F or W. D genes are given only for firm matches. Only part of the rows carry a size: once, few, many, or a class if the clone is expanded.

TRBV30	10	TRBJ2-4	once	NA	TGTGCCTGGGGCAGAGAAATTCAGTACTTC	CAWGREIQYF
TRBV6-6	13	TRBJ2-7	NA	TRBD2	TGTGCCAGCAGTTTGACTAGCGGCTACGAGCAGTACTTC	CASSLTSGYEQYF
TRBV30	14	TRBJ2-1	NA	TRBD2	TGTGCCTGGAGGGGCCCTCCGACCGCGGGGGGGGAGTTCTTC	CAWRGPPTAGGEFF
TRBV7-3	16	TRBJ2-1	NA	TRBD2	TGTGCCAGCAGTATAGCGGGGGGGCCGTCCTACAATGAGCAGTTCTTC	CASSIAGGPSYNEQFF
TRBV5-1	13	TRBJ2-5	NA	NA	TGCGCCAGCCGTCAGTCCCGAGAAGAGACCCAGTACTTC	CASRQSREETQYF
TRBV7-2	17	TRBJ2-1	NA	TRBD2	TGTGCCAGCAGCTTAGCGCGGACTAGCGGACCCTACAATGAGCAGTTCTTC	CASSLARTSGPYNEQFF
TRBV7-9	18	TRBJ2-4	once	NA	TGTGCCAGCAGTTCAACGTTCGCCGGGACACTACGGCACAACATTCAGTACTTC	CASSSTFAGTLRHNIQYF
TRBV5-1	14	TRBJ2-5	NA	NA	TGCGCCAGCAGCTGGGGGTGGGCAGAAGAGACCCAGTACTTC	CASSWGWAEETQYF
TRBV25-1	13	TRBJ1-1	NA	NA	TGTGCCAGCAGAAATATAGAAGGACGTGAAGCTTTCTTT	CASRNIEGREAFF
TRBV7-2	17	TRBJ2-1	NA	TRBD1	TGTGCCAGCAGCTTAGAGGGTAGGTCAGGGGGCTGGAATGAGCAGTTCTTC	CASSLEGRSGGWNEQFF
TRBV30	11	TRBJ1-5	NA	NA	TGTGCCTGGAGCCAGGGGCAGCCCCAGCATTTT	CAWSQGQPQHF
TRBV25-1	14	TRBJ2-7	NA	TRBD1	TGTGCCAGCAGCCGGACAGGCACTAGGGACGAGCAGTACTTC	CASSRTGTRDEQYF
TRBV11-3	12	TRBJ2-7	NA	NA	TGTGCCAGCAGCCGGCCTTGGGGCGAGCAGTACTTC	CASSRPWGEQYF
TRBV6-1	14	TRBJ1-6	NA	NA	TGTGCCAGCAGTGACGGGCTTGAAGATTCACCCCTCCACTTT	CASSDGLEDSPLHF
TRBV30	12	TRBJ2-2	few	NA	TGTGCCTGGAGTGCCAAGGTCGGGGAGCTGTTTTTT	CAWSAKVGELFF
TRBV30	12	TRBJ1-4	NA	TRBD1	TGTGCCGGACAGGGGCGAGAAGAAAAACTGTTTTTT	CAGQGREEKLFF
TRBV5-1	16	TRBJ2-1	NA	NA	TGCGCCAGCAAGACTGACCACGGGACACCGAACAATGAGCAGTTCTTC	CASKTDHGTPNNEQFF
TRBV7-9	15	TRBJ1-1	NA	NA	TGTGCCAGCAGCCCGCCGGACGGGGGAGGGACTGAAGCTTTCTTT	CASSPPDGGGTEAFF
TRBV9	13	TRBJ1-1	NA	NA	TGTGCCAGCAGCGCCATCGGGGGTATAGAAGCTTTCTTT	CASSAIGGIEAFF
TRBV5-1	18	TRBJ2-6	NA	NA	TGCGCCAGCAGCTTGGTTGTAGGCCCGAGCTCTGGGGCCAACGTCCTGACTTTC	CASSLVVGPSSGANVLTF
TRBV4-1	13	TRBJ1-1	NA	NA	TGCGCCAGCAGCCAAGATCCTATGCCTGAAGCTTTCTTT	CASSQDPMPEAFF
TRBV6-1	15	TRBJ1-2	once	NA	TGTGCCAGCAAAGCAGGGGAGGTTGATAACTATGGCTACACCTTC	CASKAGEVDNYGYTF
TRBV4-2	17	TRBJ2-5	NA	TRBD2	TGTGCCAGCAGCCAAGGGACTAGCGGGGGGGCGTGGGAGACCCAGTACTTC	CASSQGTSGGAWETQYF
TRBV12-5	17	TRBJ1-6	NA	NA	TGTGCTAGTGGTTTGGTAATGACGGGACAAGATAATTCACCCCTCCACTTT	CASGLVMTGQDNSPLHF
TRBV30	13	TRBJ1-3	NA	NA	TGTGCCTGGCGGGACCCCTCTGGAAACACCATATATTTT	CAWRDPSGNTIYF
TRBV7-9	19	TRBJ1-3	NA	NA	TGTGCCAGCAGCTTAGATTACCCGGGACGGAAGAGGGCTGGAAACACCATATATTTT	CASSLDYPGRKRAGNTIYF
TRBV5-6	14	TRBJ1-2	NA	TRBD1	TGTGCCAGCAGCTTGAAAGGGGGCGACGGTGGCTACACCTTC	CASSLKGGDGGYTF
TRBV6-6	11	TRBJ2-7	NA	NA	TGTGCCAGCAGTTCCCCCTACGAGCAGTACTTC	CASSSPYEQYF
TRBV18	13	TRBJ1-5	few	NA	TGTGCCAGCTCCCTGGGGGGATATCAGCCCCAGCATTTT	CASSLGGYQPQHF
TRBV19	15	TRBJ2-3	NA	TRBD2	TGTGCCAGTAGCCAACTAGCGGGGGGGAGTGATACGCAGTATTTT	CASSQLAGGSDTQYF
TRBV4-3	15	TRBJ1-5	NA	TRBD1	TGCGCCAGCAGCCGCATGACAGGGGGTAATCAGCCCCAGCATTTT	CASSRMTGGNQPQHF
TRBV19	15	TRBJ1-2	NA	TRBD1	TGTGCCAGTAGTATAGATCCCGACAGGGGAGATGGCTACACCTTC	CASSIDPDRGDGYTF
TRBV7-3	14	TRBJ2-3	NA	NA	TGTGCCAGCAGCCCTAGGACACAAACAGATACGCAGTATTTT	CASSPRTQTDTQYF
TRBV7-9	14	TRBJ1-1	NA	NA	TGTGCCAGCAGTTTCTCGATCCGTGGACAACGGACTTTCTTT	CASSFSIRGQRTFF
TRBV4-1	16	TRBJ1-3	few	TRBD1	TGCGCCAGCAGCCAAAGTCCTTCAGGGGGTGGAAACACCATATATTTT	CASSQSPSGGGNTIYF
TRBV7-3	15	TRBJ1-2	NA	NA	TGTGCCAGCAGTTACAGCGGGGCAGGGGACTATGGCTACACCTTC	CASSYSGAGDYGYTF
TRBV7-2	15	TRBJ1-2	once	NA	TGTGCCAGCAGCTCCGGCGGCGGGGGGTCCTATGGCTACACCTTC	CASSSGGGGSYGYTF
TRBV6-5	14	TRBJ1-2	NA	NA	TGTGCCAGCACCTTGCGGCCAGACGGGTATGGCTACACCTTC	CASTLRPDGYGYTF
TRBV7-2	14	TRBJ2-7	NA	TRBD2	TGTGCCAGCAGCTTCGGGGGGATATCCTACGAGCAGTACTTC	CASSFGGISYEQYF